This record looks at one T cell receptor (beta chain) sequence and its context. This entry comes from a study of control samples from healthy donors and cancer patients. With 2 bases removed from V and 3 bases from J, the gap between germline ends came to 14 bases. The CDR3 runs to 15 residues. From germline, CDR1 is KGHSH and CDR2 LQKENI. The assay was immunoSEQ multiplex PCR, and TCRdb's table has in-frame clones only and misses some. Of 250,000 to 300,000 clones listed, over 70% are singletons. This sequence originates from a woman aged 55 to 70 with lung cancer. The chain joins TRBV18 to TRBJ2-7, with D maybe TRBD2 (6 bases). Sequenced sample: PBMCs. CDR3 nucleotides: TGTGCCAGCTCACCAAGTTTGGGACTCGACTACGAGCAGTACTTC. Translating it yields CASSPSLGLDYEQYF.